The 3 T cell receptor beta chains given below trace back to one sample, sequenced in a study of beta chain features in type 1 diabetes. Study-wide findings and caveats: TCRB CDR3s from Type 1 diabetes patients were moderately but significantly shorter in all four CD4+ subsets.

cDNA synthesis used the whole RNA isolate, giving expressed TCRB sequences. The protocol was immunoSEQ multiplex PCR, while the TCRdb copy is restricted to in-frame clones and leaves out a portion. The table lists about 26,000 clones, under 50% of them singletons. Their recognized antigens are unknown. The material sequenced was stem cell memory CD4+ T cells from blood. The receptors were sampled from a man aged 30-40 years with type 1 diabetes.

The genes are TRBV18 and TRBJ1-1, with 8 bases lining up with TRBD1. The V gene's germline CDR1 is KGHSH and CDR2 LQKENI. V lost 3 bases to trimming and J lost 3 bases; unmatched junction nucleotides: 3. CDR3 length: 14 amino acids. The CDR3 sequence: CASSPDRGHTEAFF. For the CDR3, the DNA is TGTGCCAGCTCACCCGACAGGGGCCACACTGAAGCTTTCTTT.

The chain employs TRBV29-1 and TRBJ2-3; 10 positions agree with TRBD1. CDR3 length: 14 residues. Germline V CDR1 and CDR2: SQVTM, ANQGSEA. V lost 2 bases, J lost 5 bases, and 4 bases stayed unmatched. CDR3 region: CSVEQTGGEDTQYF. The CDR3, as DNA: TGCAGCGTTGAACAGACAGGGGGCGAAGATACGCAGTATTTT.

This clone showed up just a few times. The chain couples TRBV5-1 to TRBJ2-2; D perhaps matches TRBD1 (5 bases). This CDR3 is 17 amino acids long. Germline V CDR1 and CDR2: SGHRS, YFSETQ. V lost 3 bases, J lost 5 bases, and 20 bases lay in between. CDR3 DNA: TGCGCCAGCAGCTCAACACGTGGCACAGGTCAAACCGGGGAGCTGTTTTTT. Translated: CASSSTRGTGQTGELFF.